A selection of T cell receptor beta chains follows, all from one sample in a study of Ad26.COV2.S vaccination and SARS-CoV-2 variants. Here immunoSEQ multiplex PCR was the method, and the copy in TCRdb shows in-frame clones only, minus some. The profile shows some 390,000 clones, approximately 86% of them singletons. The specimen comprised peripheral blood, sampled in a trial of Ad26.COV2.S vaccine versus placebo. The receptors derive from a person between 18 and 60 years old who received the Ad26.COV2.S COVID-19 vaccine or a placebo. Each CDR3 is given with its conserved first and last residue. Fields, in order: J gene, V gene, D gene, clone size, CDR3 protein, CDR3 DNA. D genes are given only for firm matches. Clone size is given for some rows only: seen once, a few or many times, or a class if the clone is expanded.

J: TRBJ2-2; V: TRBV5-4; D: -; size: -; CDR3: CASSLAEKNTGELFF; DNA: TGTGCCAGCAGCTTAGCAGAAAAGAACACCGGGGAGCTGTTTTTT
J: TRBJ2-5; V: TRBV18; D: -; size: -; CDR3: CASSYGGAQETQYF; DNA: TGTGCCAGCTCCTATGGGGGAGCCCAAGAGACCCAGTACTTC
J: TRBJ2-7; V: TRBV3-1/TRBV3-2; D: -; size: -; CDR3: CASSHLWGPIPYEQYF; DNA: TGTGCCAGCAGCCATCTCTGGGGGCCAATTCCCTACGAGCAGTACTTC
J: TRBJ2-5; V: TRBV5-4; D: -; size: -; CDR3: CASSLPEGETQYF; DNA: TGTGCCAGCAGCTTGCCAGAGGGGGAGACCCAGTACTTC
J: TRBJ1-2; V: TRBV5-6; D: TRBD1; size: -; CDR3: CASSLTGTGYGYTF; DNA: TGTGCCAGCAGCTTGACCGGGACAGGGTATGGCTACACCTTC
J: TRBJ1-2; V: TRBV19; D: TRBD1; size: -; CDR3: CASKNSRDRGYYGYTF; DNA: TGTGCCAGCAAGAATAGCCGGGACAGGGGGTACTATGGCTACACCTTC
J: TRBJ1-1; V: TRBV7-6; D: TRBD1; size: -; CDR3: CASSSRQGRNTEAFF; DNA: TGTGCCAGCAGTTCCAGACAGGGACGGAACACTGAAGCTTTCTTT
J: TRBJ1-2; V: TRBV2; D: -; size: -; CDR3: CASSERAINYGYTF; DNA: TGTGCCAGCAGTGAAAGGGCAATTAACTATGGCTACACCTTC
J: TRBJ2-7; V: TRBV5-1; D: TRBD2; size: -; CDR3: CASSDQSGTEQYF; DNA: TGCGCCAGCAGCGACCAAAGCGGGACCGAGCAGTACTTC
J: TRBJ2-2; V: TRBV3-1/TRBV3-2; D: TRBD2; size: -; CDR3: CASSLGSGALITGELFF; DNA: TGTGCCAGCAGCCTGGGTAGCGGGGCCCTTATCACCGGGGAGCTGTTTTTT
J: TRBJ1-6; V: TRBV2; D: -; size: once; CDR3: CASKESPNSPLHF; DNA: TGTGCCAGCAAGGAAAGCCCAAATTCACCCCTCCACTTT
J: TRBJ1-2; V: TRBV5-5; D: -; size: -; CDR3: CASSLAGGYGYTF; DNA: TGTGCCAGCAGCCTCGCCGGGGGTTATGGCTACACCTTC
J: TRBJ2-2; V: TRBV6-6; D: TRBD1; size: -; CDR3: CASRPPGQGDTGELFF; DNA: TGTGCCAGCAGACCCCCGGGACAGGGGGACACCGGGGAGCTGTTTTTT
J: TRBJ2-2; V: TRBV3-1/TRBV3-2; D: -; size: -; CDR3: CASSEREVAGELFF; DNA: TGTGCCAGCAGCGAAAGGGAGGTGGCCGGGGAGCTGTTTTTT
J: TRBJ1-1; V: TRBV7-9; D: -; size: -; CDR3: CASSLAGQLGVEAFF; DNA: TGTGCCAGCAGCTTAGCAGGACAGCTAGGGGTTGAGGCTTTCTTT
J: TRBJ2-3; V: TRBV6-5; D: -; size: -; CDR3: CASIASGTDTQYF; DNA: TGTGCCAGCATCGCTAGCGGCACAGATACGCAGTATTTT
J: TRBJ2-1; V: TRBV18; D: -; size: -; CDR3: CASSPRADNEQFF; DNA: TGTGCCAGCTCACCGAGGGCAGACAATGAGCAGTTCTTC
J: TRBJ1-1; V: TRBV6-5; D: TRBD1; size: -; CDR3: CASRQGPVAFF; DNA: TGTGCCAGCCGACAGGGGCCTGTAGCGTTCTTT
J: TRBJ2-2; V: TRBV5-1; D: TRBD1; size: few; CDR3: CASSLAVLGGATGELFF; DNA: TGCGCCAGCAGCTTGGCCGTCCTAGGGGGCGCGACCGGGGAGCTGTTTTTT
J: TRBJ2-5; V: TRBV5-1; D: -; size: -; CDR3: CASRFTDQETQYF; DNA: TGCGCCAGCAGGTTCACCGATCAAGAGACCCAGTACTTC
J: TRBJ1-2; V: TRBV11-2; D: -; size: -; CDR3: CASSLGTGLDYGYTF; DNA: TGTGCCAGCAGCTTGGGTACAGGGCTTGACTATGGCTACACCTTC